The 19 T cell receptor beta chains below all came from one sample that was sequenced in a study of blood T cell repertoires in COVID-19 (dated by TCRdb to 2018 to 2020). The method behind the library was the immunoSEQ multiplex PCR assay. Drawn from immuneACCESS, this table holds only the in-frame rearrangements with V and J called that TCRdb kept. Clones are partly lost; checked studies trace under half to an unresolved V gene and leave the rest unexplained. Counted in this sample were roughly 300,000 clones; about 87% of them appeared once. The ten largest clones add up to around 8% of the sample. The sample was peripheral blood. These receptors all stem from a woman in her fifties or sixties who had recovered from COVID-19.

The V and J genes are TRBV19 and TRBJ1-6; the D is unclear. The CDR3 runs 15 residues. Germline CDR1 and CDR2: LNHDA and SQIVND (reference sequence). V lost 7 bases, J lost 5 bases, and 15 bases lay in between. The CDR3 protein is CASKSSGLNNSPLHF. CDR3 nucleotides: TGTGCCAGTAAAAGCTCCGGACTTAATAATTCACCCCTCCACTTT.

The rearrangement uses TRBV9 and TRBJ2-1, with 7 bases that match TRBD2. The J segment lost 2 bases and the V segment lost 0 bases, leaving 2 bases of the junction unmatched. The CDR3 is 15 amino acids. Germline-derived CDR1 and CDR2 are SGDLS and YYNGEE. CDR3 protein: CASSVASGTYNEQFF. CDR3 nucleotide sequence: TGTGCCAGCAGCGTAGCCAGCGGGACCTACAATGAGCAGTTCTTC.

V is TRBV18 and J is TRBJ1-2, with D perhaps TRBD1 (5 bases). The CDR3 is 17 amino acids. Germline V gene sequence: CDR1 KGHSH, CDR2 LQKENI. V lost 2 bases and J lost 3, with 19 bases in between. DNA for the CDR3: TGTGCCAGCTCACCATCTTATCTCGGCAGGGCGGACTATGGCTACACCTTC. This sequence encodes CASSPSYLGRADYGYTF.

The rearrangement uses TRBV19 and TRBJ2-3, with 13 bases lining up with TRBD2. From germline, CDR1 is LNHDA and CDR2 SQIVND (reference sequence). This CDR3 contains 16 residues. The trim removed 6 bases at V and 6 bases at J, leaving 9 bases unmatched. The CDR3 loop is CASSTGLAGPADTQYF. The DNA of the CDR3 is TGTGCCAGTAGCACGGGACTAGCGGGGCCGGCGGATACGCAGTATTTT. Full variable domain (missing parts from reference TRBV19 and TRBJ2-3): DGGITQSPKYLFRKEGQNVTLSCEQNLNHDAMYWYRQDPGQGLRLIYYSQIVNDFQKGDIAEGYSVSREKKESFPLTVTSAQKNPTAFYLCASSTGLAGPADTQYFGPGTRLTVL.

V gene TRBV5-5 combines with J gene TRBJ2-1; 7 nucleotides line up with TRBD2. From germline, CDR1 is SGHKS and CDR2 YYEKEE (reference sequence). V shed 7 bases, J shed 9 bases, and the junction held 19 bases outside the gene matches. This CDR3 spans 16 amino acids. For the CDR3, the DNA is TGTGCCAGCGGGGCCGCAGCCCGGGCGGGAGCCACTGAGCAGTTCTTC. Translation: CASGAAARAGATEQFF.

V gene TRBV12-3 or TRBV12-4 combines with J gene TRBJ2-5; D might be TRBD2 (6 bases). This CDR3 spans 13 amino acids. V was pared by 3 bases and J by 4 bases, with 9 bases between. CDR3 nucleotides: TGTGCCAGCAGTTTCTGGAGGGGAGAGACCCAGTACTTC. This codes for CASSFWRGETQYF.

V usage is TRBV6-5 and J usage is TRBJ1-2; TRBD1 aligns across 9 bases. The CDR3 has 14 residues. With V trimmed by 6 bases and J by 9 bases, 11 bases remained unmatched. CDR1 and CDR2 (germline): MNHEY, SVGAGI. CDR3 residues: CASSPPGQGVRYTF. CDR3 coding DNA: TGTGCCAGCAGCCCGCCGGGACAGGGCGTGCGCTACACCTTC.

The chain employs TRBV7-2 and TRBJ1-2; D may be TRBD1 (5 bases). The V and J ends lost 1 base and 1 base respectively, with 13 bases between them. This CDR3 has 16 amino acids. CDR1 is SGHTA, CDR2 FQGNSA, per germline. The CDR3 region has the DNA TGTGCCAGCAGCTTAGGATCCGGACAAATTAACTATGGCTACACCTTC. This sequence encodes CASSLGSGQINYGYTF.

The gene calls are TRBV30 and TRBJ1-5; 7 bases are shared with TRBD1. The CDR3 loop spans 15 amino acids. Losses at the gene ends were 2 bases for V and 3 bases for J; bases not matched to a gene: 7. Per the germline V gene, CDR1 is GTSNPN and CDR2 is SVGIG (reference sequence). The CDR3 DNA is TGTGCCTGGAGTAGACAGGGATTAGCCAATCAGCCCCAGCATTTT. Residues: CAWSRQGLANQPQHF. The entire variable domain, with the rest obtained from reference TRBV30 and TRBJ1-5, is as follows: SQTIHQWPATLVQPVGSPLSLECTVEGTSNPNLYWYRQAAGRGLQLLFYSVGIGQISSEVPQNLSASRPQDRQFILSSKKLLLSDSGFYLCAWSRQGLANQPQHFGDGTRLSIL.

The V and J genes are TRBV7-2 and TRBJ1-2; 7 bases match TRBD1. V lost 5 bases to trimming and J lost 4 bases; unmatched junction nucleotides: 13. CDR3 length equals 16 residues. In germline, CDR1 is SGHTA, CDR2 FQGNSA. Here the CDR3 reads CASSPHPRQGSYGYTF. CDR3 nucleotide sequence: TGTGCCAGCAGCCCTCATCCTAGACAGGGTTCCTATGGCTACACCTTC.

This chain uses TRBV11-3 with TRBJ2-5; D may be TRBD1 (5 bases). The V end lost 1 base, the J end lost 2 bases, and 8 bases lay between the germline ends. The CDR3 totals 14 residues. CDR1 and CDR2 (germline): SGHNT, YENEEA. CDR3: CASSLAGMQETQYF. CDR3 nucleotides: TGTGCCAGCAGCTTAGCAGGGATGCAAGAGACCCAGTACTTC.

The chain carries TRBV30 and TRBJ1-5, with TRBD1 as a possible D gene (5 bases). V gave up 5 bases and J gave up 6 bases, with 11 bases separating them. This CDR3 has 12 amino acids. The germline V gene encodes CDR1 GTSNPN and CDR2 SVGIG (reference sequence). The DNA for the CDR3 is TGTGCCTGGGACAGCCCCCCTCAGCCCCAGCATTTT. Translation: CAWDSPPQPQHF.

This clone was seen a single time. This chain joins TRBV28 and TRBJ1-6; 9 bases line up with TRBD1. J gave up 6 bases and V 3 bases, and 12 bases lay outside the gene matches. From germline, CDR1 is MDHEN and CDR2 SYDVKM. This CDR3 is 18 amino acids long. The CDR3 spells CASSFQNRGRLLNSPLHF. The CDR3 bases are TGTGCCAGCAGTTTCCAAAACAGGGGGCGCCTTCTTAATTCACCCCTCCACTTT.

This chain links TRBV2 with TRBJ2-7; 12 nucleotides agree with TRBD1. The CDR3 contains 13 residues. CDR1 SNHLY and CDR2 FYNNEI come from the germline V gene. With V trimmed by 6 bases and J by 9 bases, 6 bases remained unmatched. This CDR3 reads CASRTGQGAGQYF. CDR3 DNA sequence: TGTGCCAGCAGAACGGGACAGGGGGCCGGGCAGTACTTC.

V is TRBV7-2 and J is TRBJ2-7; 7 bases line up with TRBD2. Germline trimming cut 1 base from V and 7 bases from J; bases unmatched to any gene: 7. CDR3 length: 14 amino acids. CDR1 is SGHTA and CDR2 is FQGNSA in the germline V gene. CDR3 sequence reads: CASSLGAGTWEQYF. CDR3 nucleotide sequence: TGTGCCAGCAGCTTAGGAGCGGGAACGTGGGAGCAGTACTTC.

The rearrangement links TRBV24-1 to TRBJ2-3; 9 bases fit TRBD2. The CDR3 runs to 16 residues. From germline, CDR1 is KGHDR and CDR2 SFDVKD. The V segment lost 10 bases and the J segment 3 bases; nucleotides outside the gene matches: 13. The CDR3 nucleotides read TGTGCCACTGAACGTGGGGCGGGAGGGCCTACAGATACGCAGTATTTT. Encoded protein: CATERGAGGPTDTQYF.

The chain is built from TRBV7-2 and TRBJ1-5; possible D gene TRBD1, 5 bases. The CDR3 is 13 amino acids. The V gene lost 3 bases and the J gene lost 5 bases, with 8 bases spanning the gap. Per germline, CDR1 SGHTA and CDR2 FQGNSA. DNA for the CDR3: TGTGCCAGCAGCTTGGACATAGATCAGCCCCAGCATTTT. Translation: CASSLDIDQPQHF.

This clone was found once. Other DNA sequences in this sample translate to the same CDR3. V usage is TRBV9 and J usage is TRBJ2-1; maybe TRBD2 (6 bases). Trimming shortened V by 4 bases and J by 4 bases, and 12 bases separated the two germline ends. The CDR3 contains 14 residues. Per germline, CDR1 SGDLS and CDR2 YYNGEE. The CDR3 reads CASSSPGLYNEQFF. CDR3 DNA sequence: TGTGCCAGCAGCTCTCCGGGACTTTACAATGAGCAGTTCTTC.

A few counts support this clone. The V gene is TRBV7-9, the J gene TRBJ1-6; 7 bases match TRBD1. V shed 5 bases and J 9 bases; nucleotides not matched to a gene: 7. CDR3 length: 14 amino acids. Germline V gene sequence: CDR1 SEHNR, CDR2 FQNEAQ (reference sequence). CDR3 nucleotides: TGTGCCAGCAGCCTCGACAGGGCGGGTTCACCCCTCCACTTT. Its protein product is CASSLDRAGSPLHF.